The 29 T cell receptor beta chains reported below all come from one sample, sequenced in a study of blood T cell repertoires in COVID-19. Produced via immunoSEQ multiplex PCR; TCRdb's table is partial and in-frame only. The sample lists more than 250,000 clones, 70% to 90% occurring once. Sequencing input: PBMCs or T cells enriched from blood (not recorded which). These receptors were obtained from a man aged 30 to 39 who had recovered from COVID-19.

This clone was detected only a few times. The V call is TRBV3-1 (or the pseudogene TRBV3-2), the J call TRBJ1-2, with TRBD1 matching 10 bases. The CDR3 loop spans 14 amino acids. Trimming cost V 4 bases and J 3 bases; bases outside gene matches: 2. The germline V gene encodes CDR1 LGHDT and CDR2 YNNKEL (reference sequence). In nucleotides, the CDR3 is TGTGCCAGCAGCCCTGGACAGGGGGACTATGGCTACACCTTC. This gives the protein CASSPGQGDYGYTF.

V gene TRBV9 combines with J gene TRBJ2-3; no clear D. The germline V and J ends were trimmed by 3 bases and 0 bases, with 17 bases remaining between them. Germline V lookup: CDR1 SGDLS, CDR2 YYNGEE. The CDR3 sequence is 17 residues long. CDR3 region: CASSAAQALASTDTQYF. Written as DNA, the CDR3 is TGTGCCAGCAGCGCAGCCCAGGCTCTGGCTAGCACAGATACGCAGTATTTT.

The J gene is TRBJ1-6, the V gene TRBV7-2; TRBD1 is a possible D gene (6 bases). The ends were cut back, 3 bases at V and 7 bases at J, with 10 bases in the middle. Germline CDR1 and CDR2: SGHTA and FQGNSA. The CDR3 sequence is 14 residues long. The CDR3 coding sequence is TGTGCCAGCAGCTTCGGACAGAGCAATTCACCCCTCCACTTT. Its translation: CASSFGQSNSPLHF. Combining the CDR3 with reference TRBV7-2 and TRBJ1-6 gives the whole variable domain GAGVSQSPSNKVTEKGKDVELRCDPISGHTALYWYRQSLGQGLEFLIYFQGNSAPDKSGLPSDRFSAERTGGSVSTLTIQRTQQEDSAVYLCASSFGQSNSPLHFGNGTRLTVT.

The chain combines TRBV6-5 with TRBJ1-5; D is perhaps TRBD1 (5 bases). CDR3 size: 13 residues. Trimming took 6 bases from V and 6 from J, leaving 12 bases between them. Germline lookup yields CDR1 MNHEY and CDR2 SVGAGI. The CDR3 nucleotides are TGTGCCAGCAGGGCAGGGATGAGTCAGCCCCAGCATTTT. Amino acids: CASRAGMSQPQHF.

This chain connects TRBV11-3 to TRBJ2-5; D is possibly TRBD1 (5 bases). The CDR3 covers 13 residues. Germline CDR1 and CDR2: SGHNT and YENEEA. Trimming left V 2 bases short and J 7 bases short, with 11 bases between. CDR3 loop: CASSLSRDGTQYF. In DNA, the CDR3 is TGTGCCAGCAGCTTATCCAGGGATGGGACCCAGTACTTC.

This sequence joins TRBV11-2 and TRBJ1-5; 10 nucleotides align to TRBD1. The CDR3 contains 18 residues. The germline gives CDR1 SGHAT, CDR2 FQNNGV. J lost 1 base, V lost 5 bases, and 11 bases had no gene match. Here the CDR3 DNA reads TGTGCCAGCAGCCCAGTAGAGGGGGGACAGGGGAGCAATCAGCCCCAGCATTTT. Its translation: CASSPVEGGQGSNQPQHF.

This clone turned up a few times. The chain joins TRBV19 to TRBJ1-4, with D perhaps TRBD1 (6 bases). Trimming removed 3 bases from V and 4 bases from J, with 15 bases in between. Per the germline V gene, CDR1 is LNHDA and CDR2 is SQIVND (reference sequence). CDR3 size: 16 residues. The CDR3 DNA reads TGTGCCAGTAGTATTTCAAGGGCAGGGGATAATGAAAAACTGTTTTTT. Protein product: CASSISRAGDNEKLFF.

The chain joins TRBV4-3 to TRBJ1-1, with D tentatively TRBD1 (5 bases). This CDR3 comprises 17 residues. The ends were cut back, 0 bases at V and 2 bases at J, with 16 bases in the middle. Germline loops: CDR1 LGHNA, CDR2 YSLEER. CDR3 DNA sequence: TGCGCCAGCAGCCAAGATTGGGGGGTGGGGTTCAACACTGAAGCTTTCTTT. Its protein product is CASSQDWGVGFNTEAFF.

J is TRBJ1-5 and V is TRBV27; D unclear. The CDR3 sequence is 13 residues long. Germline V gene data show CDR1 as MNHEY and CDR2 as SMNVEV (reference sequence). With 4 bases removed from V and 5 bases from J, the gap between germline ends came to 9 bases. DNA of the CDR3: TGTGCCAGCAGTTCGCGTCCCCATCAGCCCCAGCATTTT. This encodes CASSSRPHQPQHF.

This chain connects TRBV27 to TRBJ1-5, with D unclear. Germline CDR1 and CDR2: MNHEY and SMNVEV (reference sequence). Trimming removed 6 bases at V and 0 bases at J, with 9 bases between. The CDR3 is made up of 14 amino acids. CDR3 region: CASRVGASNQPQHF. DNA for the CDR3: TGTGCCAGCAGAGTAGGAGCTAGCAATCAGCCCCAGCATTTT.

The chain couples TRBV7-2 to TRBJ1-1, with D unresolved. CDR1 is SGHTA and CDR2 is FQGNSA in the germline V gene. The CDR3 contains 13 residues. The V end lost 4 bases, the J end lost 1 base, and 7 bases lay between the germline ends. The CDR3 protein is CASSSWANTEAFF. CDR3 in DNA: TGTGCCAGCAGCTCTTGGGCGAACACTGAAGCTTTCTTT.

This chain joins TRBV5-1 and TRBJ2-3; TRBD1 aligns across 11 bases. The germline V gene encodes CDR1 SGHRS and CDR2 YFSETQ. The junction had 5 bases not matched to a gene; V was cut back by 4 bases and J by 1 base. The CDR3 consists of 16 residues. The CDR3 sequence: CASSKGQGARTDTQYF. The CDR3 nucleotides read TGCGCCAGCAGCAAAGGACAGGGGGCGCGCACAGATACGCAGTATTTT. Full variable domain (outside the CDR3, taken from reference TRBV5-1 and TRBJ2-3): KAGVTQTPRYLIKTRGQQVTLSCSPISGHRSVSWYQQTPGQGLQFLFEYFSETQRNKGNFPGRFSGRQFSNSRSEMNVSTLELGDSALYLCASSKGQGARTDTQYFGPGTRLTVL.

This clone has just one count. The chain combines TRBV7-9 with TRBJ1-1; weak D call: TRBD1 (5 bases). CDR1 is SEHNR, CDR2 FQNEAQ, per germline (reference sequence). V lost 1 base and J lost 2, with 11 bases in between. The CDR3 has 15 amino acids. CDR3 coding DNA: TGTGCCAGCAGCTTAGTTGGGAGGGGAAACACTGAAGCTTTCTTT. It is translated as CASSLVGRGNTEAFF.

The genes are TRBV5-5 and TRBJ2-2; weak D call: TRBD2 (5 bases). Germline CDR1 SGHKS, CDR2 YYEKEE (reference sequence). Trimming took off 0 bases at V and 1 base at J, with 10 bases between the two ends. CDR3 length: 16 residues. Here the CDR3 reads CASSLDAAVNTGELFF. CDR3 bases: TGTGCCAGCAGCTTGGATGCAGCGGTGAACACCGGGGAGCTGTTTTTT.

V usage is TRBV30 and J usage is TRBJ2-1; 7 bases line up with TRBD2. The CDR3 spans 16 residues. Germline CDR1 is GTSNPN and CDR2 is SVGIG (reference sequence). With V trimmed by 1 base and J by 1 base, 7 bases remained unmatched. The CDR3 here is CAWSEMGLQSYNEQFF. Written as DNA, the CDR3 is TGTGCCTGGAGTGAAATGGGACTACAGTCCTACAATGAGCAGTTCTTC.

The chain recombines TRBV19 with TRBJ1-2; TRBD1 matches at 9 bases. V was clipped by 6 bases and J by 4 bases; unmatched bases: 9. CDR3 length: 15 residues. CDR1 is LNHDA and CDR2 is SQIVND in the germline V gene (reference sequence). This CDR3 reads CASSTRQGESYGYTF. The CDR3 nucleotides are TGTGCCAGTAGCACCAGACAGGGGGAGAGCTATGGCTACACCTTC.

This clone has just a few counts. The CDR3 reads CASSEAYGVAGATDTQYF. CDR3 DNA sequence: TGTGCCAGCAGTGAAGCTTACGGAGTAGCGGGGGCGACAGATACGCAGTATTTT. V gene TRBV2 combines with J gene TRBJ2-3, with TRBD2 matching over 9 bases. The V gene end was trimmed by 0 bases and the J gene end by 3 bases; junction bases not matched to a gene: 10. From germline, CDR1 is SNHLY and CDR2 FYNNEI. The CDR3 covers 18 residues.

The CDR3 sequence is CASRKPGQRTRETQYF. The CDR3 nucleotides read TGTGCCAGCAGGAAACCGGGACAGAGGACCCGGGAGACCCAGTACTTC. The rearrangement uses TRBV5-8 and TRBJ2-5; 7 bases match TRBD1. CDR1 and CDR2 (germline): SGHTS, YDEGEE. The CDR3 sequence is 16 residues long. V shed 5 bases, J shed 5 bases, and the junction held 15 bases outside the gene matches.

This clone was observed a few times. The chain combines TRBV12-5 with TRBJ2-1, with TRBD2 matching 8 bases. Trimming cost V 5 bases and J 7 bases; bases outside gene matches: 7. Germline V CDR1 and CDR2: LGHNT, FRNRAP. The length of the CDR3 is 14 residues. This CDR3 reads CASGKTSAGNEQFF. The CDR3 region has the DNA TGTGCTAGTGGTAAGACTAGCGCGGGAAATGAGCAGTTCTTC.

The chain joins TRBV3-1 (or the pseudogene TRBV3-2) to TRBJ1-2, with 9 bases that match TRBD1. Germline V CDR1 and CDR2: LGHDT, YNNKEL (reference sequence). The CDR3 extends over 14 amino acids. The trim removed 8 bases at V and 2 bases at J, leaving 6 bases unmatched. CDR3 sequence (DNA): TGTGCCAGCCGCTCGGACAGGGGAAACTATGGCTACACCTTC. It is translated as CASRSDRGNYGYTF.

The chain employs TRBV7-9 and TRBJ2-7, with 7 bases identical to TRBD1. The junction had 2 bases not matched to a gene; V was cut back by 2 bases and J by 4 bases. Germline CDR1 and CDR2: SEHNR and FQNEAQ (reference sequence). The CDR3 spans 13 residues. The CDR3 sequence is CASSLIRGYEQYF. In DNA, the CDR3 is TGTGCCAGCAGCTTAATCAGGGGGTACGAGCAGTACTTC.

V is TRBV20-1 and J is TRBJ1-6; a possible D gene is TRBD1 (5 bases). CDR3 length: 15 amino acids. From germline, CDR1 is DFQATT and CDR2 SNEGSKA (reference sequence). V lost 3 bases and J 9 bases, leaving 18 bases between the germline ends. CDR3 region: CSASGSGGEISPLHF. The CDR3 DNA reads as TGCAGTGCTAGTGGATCGGGGGGAGAAATTTCACCCCTCCACTTT.

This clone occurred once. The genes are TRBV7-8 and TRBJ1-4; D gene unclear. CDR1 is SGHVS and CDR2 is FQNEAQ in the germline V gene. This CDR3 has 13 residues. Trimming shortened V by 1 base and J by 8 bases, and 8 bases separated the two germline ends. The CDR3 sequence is CASSLVENEKLFF. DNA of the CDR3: TGTGCCAGCAGCTTAGTAGAAAACGAAAAACTGTTTTTT.

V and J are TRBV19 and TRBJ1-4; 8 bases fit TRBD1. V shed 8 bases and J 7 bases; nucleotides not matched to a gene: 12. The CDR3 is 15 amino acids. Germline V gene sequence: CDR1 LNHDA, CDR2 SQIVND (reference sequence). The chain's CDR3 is CASGDSRGPSEKLFF. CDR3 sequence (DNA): TGTGCCAGTGGCGACTCCAGGGGGCCTAGTGAAAAACTGTTTTTT.

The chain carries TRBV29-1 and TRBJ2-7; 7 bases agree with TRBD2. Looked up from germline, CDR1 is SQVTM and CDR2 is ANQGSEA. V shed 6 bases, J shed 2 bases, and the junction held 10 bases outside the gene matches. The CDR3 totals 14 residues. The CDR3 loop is CSVAPTSGAYEQYF. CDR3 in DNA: TGCAGCGTGGCCCCAACGAGCGGGGCCTACGAGCAGTACTTC.

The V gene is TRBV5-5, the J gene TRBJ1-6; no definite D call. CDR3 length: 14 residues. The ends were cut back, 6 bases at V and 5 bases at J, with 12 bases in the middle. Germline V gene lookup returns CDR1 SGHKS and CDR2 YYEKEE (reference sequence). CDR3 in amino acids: CASNDAIDNSPLHF. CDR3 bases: TGTGCCAGCAACGATGCCATAGATAATTCACCCCTCCACTTT.

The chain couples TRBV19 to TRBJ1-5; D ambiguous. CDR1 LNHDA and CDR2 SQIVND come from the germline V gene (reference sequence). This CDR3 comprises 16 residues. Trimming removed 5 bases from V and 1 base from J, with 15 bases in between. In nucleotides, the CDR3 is TGTGCCAGTAGTGAGGGTCGTGATAGGAGCAATCAGCCCCAGCATTTT. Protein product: CASSEGRDRSNQPQHF.

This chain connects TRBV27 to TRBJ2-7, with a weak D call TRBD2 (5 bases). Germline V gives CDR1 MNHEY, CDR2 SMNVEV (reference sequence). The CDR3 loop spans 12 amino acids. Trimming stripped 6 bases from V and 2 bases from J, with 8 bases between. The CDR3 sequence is CASSRGTYEQYF. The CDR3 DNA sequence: TGTGCCAGCAGCCGGGGAACCTACGAGCAGTACTTC.

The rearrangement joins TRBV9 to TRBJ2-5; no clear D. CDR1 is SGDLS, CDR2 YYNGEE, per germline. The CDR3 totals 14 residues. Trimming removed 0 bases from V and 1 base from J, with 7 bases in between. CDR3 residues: CASSVGSVQETQYF. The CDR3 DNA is TGTGCCAGCAGCGTAGGTTCAGTCCAAGAGACCCAGTACTTC. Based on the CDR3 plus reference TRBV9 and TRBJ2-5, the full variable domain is DSGVTQTPKHLITATGQRVTLRCSPRSGDLSVYWYQQSLDQGLQFLIQYYNGEERAKGNILERFSAQQFPDLHSELNLSSLELGDSALYFCASSVGSVQETQYFGPGTRLLVL.